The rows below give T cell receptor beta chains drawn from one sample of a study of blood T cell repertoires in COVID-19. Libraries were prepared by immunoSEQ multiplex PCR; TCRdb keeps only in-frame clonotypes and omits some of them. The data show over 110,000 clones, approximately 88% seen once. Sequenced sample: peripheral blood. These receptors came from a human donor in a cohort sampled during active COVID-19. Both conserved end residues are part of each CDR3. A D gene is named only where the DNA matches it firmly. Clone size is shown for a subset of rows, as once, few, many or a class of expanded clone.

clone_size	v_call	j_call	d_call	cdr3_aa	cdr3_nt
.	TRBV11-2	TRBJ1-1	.	CASSLVSRGGNTEAFF	TGTGCCAGCAGCTTAGTTTCCCGAGGGGGTAACACTGAAGCTTTCTTT
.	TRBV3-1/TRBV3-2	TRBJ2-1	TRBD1	CASSRDRVSQFF	TGTGCCAGCAGCCGCGACAGGGTTTCGCAGTTCTTC
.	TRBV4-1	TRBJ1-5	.	CASSQDAGGLNQPQHF	TGCGCCAGCAGCCAAGATGCCGGGGGGCTTAATCAGCCCCAGCATTTT
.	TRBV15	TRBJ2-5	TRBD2	CATSRGTSGGQETQYF	TGTGCCACCAGCAGGGGGACTAGCGGGGGCCAAGAGACCCAGTACTTC
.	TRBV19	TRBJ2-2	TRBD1	CASSIKRQGSTGELFF	TGTGCCAGTAGTATAAAGAGACAGGGCAGTACCGGGGAGCTGTTTTTT
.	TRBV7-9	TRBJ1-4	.	CASSVRGEKLFF	TGTGCCAGCAGCGTCCGGGGTGAAAAACTGTTTTTT
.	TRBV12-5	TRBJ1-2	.	CASGFNGNYGYTF	TGTGCTAGTGGTTTTAACGGTAACTATGGCTACACCTTC
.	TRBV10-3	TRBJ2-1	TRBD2	CAISALAGGVNEQFF	TGTGCCATCAGTGCCTTAGCGGGGGGGGTGAATGAGCAGTTCTTC
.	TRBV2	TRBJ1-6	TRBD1	CASTRTGASSYNSPLHF	TGTGCCAGCACCAGGACAGGGGCTAGCTCCTATAATTCACCCCTCCACTTT
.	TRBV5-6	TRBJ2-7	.	CASSGEALSSYEQYF	TGTGCCAGCAGCGGGGAGGCACTTAGCTCCTACGAGCAGTACTTC
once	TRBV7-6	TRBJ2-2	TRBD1	CASSLTHETGWTGELFF	TGTGCCAGCAGCTTAACCCACGAGACAGGGTGGACCGGGGAGCTGTTTTTT
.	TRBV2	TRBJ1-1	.	CASSEAEDTSTEAFF	TGTGCCAGCAGTGAAGCGGAAGACACTAGCACTGAAGCTTTCTTT
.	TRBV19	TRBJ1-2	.	CASSPGTRGSVFYGYTF	TGTGCCAGTAGTCCAGGGACAAGAGGCTCGGTATTTTATGGCTACACCTTC
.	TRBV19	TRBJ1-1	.	CASRESAGFGTEAFF	TGTGCCAGTAGAGAGTCCGCAGGGTTCGGGACTGAAGCTTTCTTT
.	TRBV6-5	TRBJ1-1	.	CASSYETGLLNTEAFF	TGTGCCAGCAGTTACGAAACAGGGCTGCTGAACACTGAAGCTTTCTTT
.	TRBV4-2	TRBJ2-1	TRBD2	CASSQVGTGGPGEQFF	TGTGCCAGCAGCCAAGTCGGAACGGGGGGGCCTGGTGAGCAGTTCTTC
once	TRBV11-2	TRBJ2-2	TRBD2	CASSLRLAGAANTGELFF	TGTGCCAGCAGCTTACGACTAGCGGGGGCCGCGAACACCGGGGAGCTGTTTTTT
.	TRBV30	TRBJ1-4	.	CAWSAIKEGEKLFF	TGTGCCTGGAGTGCAATTAAGGAGGGTGAAAAACTGTTTTTT
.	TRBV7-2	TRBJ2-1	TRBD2	CASSHYLTSGGVDEQFF	TGTGCCAGCAGCCACTACCTGACTAGCGGGGGGGTCGATGAGCAGTTCTTC
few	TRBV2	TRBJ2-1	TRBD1	CAISDRGGEQFF	TGTGCCATTTCCGACAGGGGCGGTGAGCAGTTCTTC
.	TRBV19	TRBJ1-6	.	CASSTLTGSNSPLHF	TGTGCCAGTAGTACCCTGACAGGTTCGAATTCACCCCTCCACTTT
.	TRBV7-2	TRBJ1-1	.	CASSLSRTVNTEAFF	TGTGCCAGCAGCTTAAGTCGAACAGTGAACACTGAAGCTTTCTTT
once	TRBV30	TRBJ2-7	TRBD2	CAWSVRGGATYEQYF	TGTGCCTGGAGTGTACGGGGAGGGGCCACCTACGAGCAGTACTTC
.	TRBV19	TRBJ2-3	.	CASSNGLLQYF	TGTGCCAGTAGTAATGGTCTCCTACAGTATTTT
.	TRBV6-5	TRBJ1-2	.	CASSYGEGGGGYTF	TGTGCCAGCAGTTACGGGGAAGGCGGAGGTGGCTACACCTTC
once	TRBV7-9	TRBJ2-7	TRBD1	CASSLVEDRGLFSYEQYF	TGTGCCAGCAGCTTAGTTGAGGACAGGGGGCTATTTTCCTACGAGCAGTACTTC
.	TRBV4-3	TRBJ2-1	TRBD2	CASSQLGLAAYNEQFF	TGCGCCAGCAGCCAACTGGGACTAGCGGCCTACAATGAGCAGTTCTTC
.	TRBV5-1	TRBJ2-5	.	CASSLEGGQETQYF	TGCGCCAGCAGCTTGGAGGGGGGGCAAGAGACCCAGTACTTC
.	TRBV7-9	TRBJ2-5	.	CASSLAGGETQYF	TGTGCCAGCAGCTTAGCGGGAGGAGAGACCCAGTACTTC
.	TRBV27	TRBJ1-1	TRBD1	CASSFGGQGKLMATEAFF	TGTGCCAGCAGTTTTGGGGGACAGGGAAAATTAATGGCCACTGAAGCTTTCTTT
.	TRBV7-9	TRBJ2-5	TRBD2	CASTMTGTSGGLSHQETQYF	TGTGCCAGCACCATGACCGGGACTAGCGGGGGATTGTCCCACCAAGAGACCCAGTACTTC
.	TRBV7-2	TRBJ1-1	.	CASSLAGASMNTEAFF	TGTGCCAGCAGCTTAGCAGGGGCATCTATGAACACTGAAGCTTTCTTT
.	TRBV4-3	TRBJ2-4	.	CASSQSRTVPFTLAKNIQYF	TGCGCCAGCAGCCAGTCGCGGACAGTCCCTTTTACACTAGCCAAAAACATTCAGTACTTC
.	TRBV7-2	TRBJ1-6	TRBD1	CASTPGQEVSPLHF	TGTGCCAGCACCCCGGGACAGGAAGTTTCACCCCTCCACTTT
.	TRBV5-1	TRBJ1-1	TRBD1	CASSHKGQGGSEAFF	TGCGCCAGCAGCCACAAGGGACAGGGTGGATCTGAAGCTTTCTTT
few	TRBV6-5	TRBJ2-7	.	CASIRGNEQYF	TGTGCCAGCATAAGGGGGAACGAGCAGTACTTC
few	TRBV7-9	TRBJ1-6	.	CASSLSDDRPGSGPLHF	TGTGCCAGCAGCTTATCCGATGACAGGCCAGGGTCTGGCCCCCTCCACTTT
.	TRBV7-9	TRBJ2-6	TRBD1	CASSSLTGIGVLTF	TGTGCCAGCAGCTCGTTGACAGGGATCGGAGTCCTGACTTTC
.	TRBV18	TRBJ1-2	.	CASSPGVGYGYTF	TGTGCCAGCTCACCCGGGGTCGGCTATGGCTACACCTTC
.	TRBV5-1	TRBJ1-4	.	CASSLDPDRTNEKLFF	TGCGCCAGCAGCTTGGATCCTGACAGAACTAATGAAAAACTGTTTTTT
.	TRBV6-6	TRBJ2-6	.	CASSTYSSGANVLTF	TGTGCCAGCAGTACCTACAGCTCTGGGGCCAACGTCCTGACTTTC
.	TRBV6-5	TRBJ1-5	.	CASRTNQPQHF	TGTGCCAGCAGGACAAATCAGCCCCAGCATTTT
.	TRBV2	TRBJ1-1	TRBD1	CASSDPGQMNTEAFF	TGTGCCAGCAGTGACCCGGGACAGATGAACACTGAAGCTTTCTTT
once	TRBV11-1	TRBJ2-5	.	CASSNDAHRAQYF	TGTGCCAGCAGCAACGACGCGCACAGGGCCCAGTACTTC
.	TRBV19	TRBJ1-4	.	CASSITGRGKLFF	TGTGCCAGTAGTATAACAGGGAGGGGAAAACTGTTTTTT
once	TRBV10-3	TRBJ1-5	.	CAISESKGGNQPQHF	TGTGCCATCAGTGAGTCGAAGGGAGGCAATCAGCCCCAGCATTTT
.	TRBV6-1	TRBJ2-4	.	CASSPRGENIQYF	TGTGCCAGCTCCCCCAGGGGCGAGAACATTCAGTACTTC
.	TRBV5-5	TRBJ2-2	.	CASTRYGGELFF	TGTGCCAGCACCCGCTACGGCGGGGAGCTGTTTTTT
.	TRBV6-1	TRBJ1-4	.	CASSEVGGRGFLNEKLFF	TGTGCCAGCAGTGAAGTGGGGGGTAGGGGATTCCTTAATGAAAAACTGTTTTTT
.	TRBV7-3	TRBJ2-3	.	CASSPSPGVYTDTQYF	TGTGCCAGCAGCCCAAGCCCAGGGGTATACACAGATACGCAGTATTTT
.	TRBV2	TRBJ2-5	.	CASSAGFRGETQYF	TGTGCCAGCAGTGCCGGGTTCCGCGGAGAGACCCAGTACTTC
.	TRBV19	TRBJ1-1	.	CASSGSLNTEAFF	TGTGCCAGTAGTGGCAGTCTGAACACTGAAGCTTTCTTT
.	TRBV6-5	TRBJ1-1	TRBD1	CASRGGTGATEAFF	TGTGCCAGCAGAGGAGGGACAGGGGCCACTGAAGCTTTCTTT
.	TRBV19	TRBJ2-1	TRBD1	CASSTGQLLYNEQFF	TGTGCCAGTAGTACGGGACAGCTCTTATACAATGAGCAGTTCTTC